Listed here are 18 T cell receptor beta chains from one sample, sequenced in a study of blood T cell repertoires in COVID-19. The protocol was immunoSEQ multiplex PCR, while the TCRdb copy is restricted to in-frame clones and leaves out a portion. The table shows tens of thousands of clones, with about 85% occurring only once. Sequencing used peripheral blood. Receptor source: a man aged 60 to 75 with COVID-19, enrolled during active disease.

This clone showed up just once. The chain couples TRBV30 to TRBJ1-2, with D perhaps matching TRBD1 (5 bases). Trimming took off 5 bases at V and 8 bases at J, with 15 bases between the two ends. The CDR3 sequence is 12 residues long. In germline, CDR1 is GTSNPN, CDR2 SVGIG (reference sequence). The CDR3: CAWSKGAGGYTF. The CDR3 DNA sequence: TGTGCCTGGTCCAAAGGGGCCGGGGGCTACACCTTC.

The chain employs TRBV6-6 and TRBJ1-5, with D uncertain. The CDR3 extends over 21 amino acids. Germline lookup yields CDR1 MNHNY and CDR2 SVGAGI (reference sequence). Trimming pared 5 bases from V and 0 bases from J, leaving 29 bases between. The CDR3 spells CASSQTWIDSGGRYSNQPQHF. CDR3 DNA sequence: TGTGCCAGCAGTCAAACTTGGATAGATAGTGGCGGAAGATATAGCAATCAGCCCCAGCATTTT.

The J gene is TRBJ2-7, the V gene TRBV4-3, with TRBD2 matching over 9 bases. Germline V gives CDR1 LGHNA, CDR2 YSLEER. Unmatched junction bases numbered 6, after V lost 0 bases and J lost 0 bases. The CDR3 totals 17 residues. The CDR3: CASSQDAGGPSSYEQYF. Written as DNA, the CDR3 is TGCGCCAGCAGCCAAGATGCGGGAGGGCCCTCCTCCTACGAGCAGTACTTC.

The rearrangement joins TRBV30 to TRBJ1-5, with D perhaps TRBD1 (6 bases). The germline CDR1 and CDR2 sequences are GTSNPN and SVGIG (reference sequence). This CDR3 spans 15 amino acids. Trimming took 2 bases from V and 0 from J, leaving 11 bases between them. CDR3: CAWSRGMYSNQPQHF. The DNA of the CDR3 is TGTGCCTGGAGTAGGGGGATGTATAGCAATCAGCCCCAGCATTTT.

This rearrangement joins TRBV7-2 to TRBJ2-3; possible D gene TRBD2, 6 bases. Germline CDR1 SGHTA, CDR2 FQGNSA. Trimming removed 2 bases at V and 2 bases at J, with 11 bases between. CDR3 size: 15 residues. Here the CDR3 reads CASSLSAGYTDTQYF. The CDR3 bases are TGTGCCAGCAGCTTATCAGCGGGCTACACAGATACGCAGTATTTT.

This chain links TRBV10-1 with TRBJ1-1; 9 nucleotides match TRBD1. V trimming: 5 bases; J trimming: 5 bases; junction bases outside the gene matches: 9. From germline, CDR1 is WNHNN and CDR2 SYGVQD (reference sequence). The CDR3 is 15 amino acids. Written as DNA, the CDR3 is TGCGCCAGCAGTTCTACCGGGACAGGGAGGACTGAAGCTTTCTTT. It codes for CASSSTGTGRTEAFF.

The genes are TRBV14 and TRBJ2-1; D is perhaps TRBD2 (6 bases). The CDR3 extends over 14 amino acids. Germline assignment: CDR1 SGHDN and CDR2 FVKESK. The germline V and J ends were trimmed by 1 base and 7 bases, with 11 bases remaining between them. Here the CDR3 DNA reads TGTGCCAGCAGCCAAGCCGGGGGATTAAATGAGCAGTTCTTC. This encodes CASSQAGGLNEQFF. Using reference TRBV14 and TRBJ2-1 for the parts outside the CDR3, the full variable domain is EAGVTQFPSHSVIEKGQTVTLRCDPISGHDNLYWYRRVMGKEIKFLLHFVKESKQDESGMPNNRFLAERTGGTYSTLKVQPAELEDSGVYFCASSQAGGLNEQFFGPGTRLTVL.

The chain employs TRBV4-2 and TRBJ2-1, with 7 bases aligning to TRBD2. Germline loops: CDR1 LGHNA, CDR2 YNFKEQ. Trimming at V came to 0 bases and at J to 2 bases, leaving 4 bases not matched to a gene. The CDR3 runs 16 residues. The CDR3 bases are TGTGCCAGCAGCCAAGAAGCGGGAATTCCCTACAATGAGCAGTTCTTC. Residues: CASSQEAGIPYNEQFF.

The chain has TRBV6-5 and TRBJ2-3; no firm D call. V was clipped by 0 bases and J by 2 bases, with 6 bases between them. The CDR3 length is 14 residues. Germline loops: CDR1 MNHEY, CDR2 SVGAGI. Here the CDR3 DNA reads TGTGCCAGCAGTTACTCCCTACTCACAGATACGCAGTATTTT. As protein: CASSYSLLTDTQYF.

This rearrangement joins TRBV6-5 to TRBJ1-3, with a possible D match to TRBD1 (6 bases). The CDR3 is made up of 15 amino acids. V lost 0 bases, J lost 4 bases, and 10 bases lay in between. Germline V CDR1 and CDR2: MNHEY, SVGAGI. Here the CDR3 reads CASSYSSGVGNTIYF. For the CDR3, the DNA is TGTGCCAGCAGTTACTCGTCAGGGGTCGGAAACACCATATATTTT.

The rearrangement joins TRBV27 to TRBJ2-2; 10 bases are a match to TRBD1. The V gene end was trimmed by 5 bases and the J gene end by 5 bases; junction bases not matched to a gene: 5. The CDR3 runs to 15 residues. Germline CDR1 reads MNHEY; CDR2 reads SMNVEV (reference sequence). For the CDR3, the DNA is TGTGCCAGCAGTCCTATGGGACAGGGGACCGGGGAGCTGTTTTTT. Its translation is CASSPMGQGTGELFF.

CDR3 coding DNA: TGTGCCAGCAGTCCAGGGTTCGGCGGGACCCAGTACTTC. Translating gives CASSPGFGGTQYF. The chain recombines TRBV12-3 or TRBV12-4 with TRBJ2-5; tentative D call: TRBD1 (5 bases). This CDR3 contains 13 residues. V was clipped by 5 bases and J by 7 bases, with 14 bases between them.

V usage is TRBV2 and J usage is TRBJ2-3; 7 bases align to TRBD2. V lost 6 bases, J lost 1 base, and 4 bases stayed unmatched. The V gene's germline CDR1 is SNHLY and CDR2 FYNNEI. The CDR3 sequence is 14 residues long. This CDR3 is CASRAGLGTDTQYF. CDR3 nucleotides: TGTGCCAGCAGAGCGGGACTGGGCACAGATACGCAGTATTTT.

V gene TRBV4-3 combines with J gene TRBJ2-1; 8 bases match TRBD2. Germline V gives CDR1 LGHNA, CDR2 YSLEER. The J segment lost 6 bases and the V segment lost 0 bases, leaving 10 bases of the junction unmatched. This CDR3 spans 17 amino acids. The CDR3 spells CASSQDEDGRAFNEQFF. The CDR3 bases are TGCGCCAGCAGCCAAGATGAGGACGGGAGGGCCTTCAATGAGCAGTTCTTC.

This chain joins TRBV12-3 or TRBV12-4 and TRBJ2-7, with 8 nucleotides matching TRBD1. V gave up 3 bases and J gave up 6 bases; unmatched junction bases: 1. The CDR3 contains 12 residues. The CDR3 protein is CASSFGTGEQYF. CDR3 bases: TGTGCCAGCAGTTTTGGGACAGGCGAGCAGTACTTC.

This rearrangement joins TRBV24-1 to TRBJ2-1; weak D call: TRBD1 (5 bases). The ends were cut back, 3 bases at V and 13 bases at J, with 12 bases in the middle. The CDR3 totals 12 residues. The germline gives CDR1 KGHDR, CDR2 SFDVKD. This CDR3 reads CATSDAREEQFF. The CDR3 coding sequence is TGTGCCACCAGTGATGCCAGGGAAGAACAGTTCTTC.

The sample holds a few counts of this clone. The J gene is TRBJ2-7, the V gene TRBV6-5, with 7 positions matching TRBD2. CDR1 and CDR2 (germline): MNHEY, SVGAGI. The V and J ends lost 6 bases and 7 bases, in that order; junction bases with no gene match: 9. This CDR3 spans 13 amino acids. The CDR3 sequence: CASSSSGGKEQYF. The CDR3 DNA is TGTGCCAGCAGCTCCTCCGGGGGGAAGGAGCAGTACTTC.

The chain uses TRBV7-9 and TRBJ1-4; no definite D call. The CDR3 is 15 amino acids. Germline-derived CDR1 and CDR2 are SEHNR and FQNEAQ (reference sequence). V shed 3 bases and J shed 3 bases, with 11 bases lying between them. CDR3 sequence: CASSFLQQANEKLFF. The CDR3, as DNA: TGTGCCAGCAGCTTCCTCCAGCAGGCTAATGAAAAACTGTTTTTT.